One sample yielded the 5 T cell receptor beta chains listed below, sequenced in a study of tumor and adjacent non-tumor tissue in lung cancer. The library came from three nested PCR rounds adapted from ARM-PCR protocols. TCRdb passed the multiplex PCR reads through MiXCR, listing each CDR3 protein once. The table has some 71,000 distinct CDR3 sequences, 72% seen once. RNA was extracted from bulk tissue without any cell sorting. The source material was lung tumor tissue. The receptors were gathered from a woman aged 40 to 50 with non-small cell lung cancer.

This rearrangement joins TRBV15 to TRBJ2-2, with D maybe TRBD1 (5 bases). Germline assignment: CDR1 LNHNV and CDR2 YYDKDF (reference sequence). The V gene lost 9 bases and the J gene lost 5 bases, with 19 bases spanning the gap. This CDR3 region has 15 residues. The CDR3 bases are TGTGCCACTCAACTCCAGGGATTCAAAACCGGGGAGCTGTTTTTT. This gives the protein CATQLQGFKTGELFF.

As regards this clonotype: The junction shows a germline mismatch at one end, possibly a read error. This chain uses TRBV11-3 with TRBJ2-1, with TRBD2 matching 7 bases. This CDR3 contains 16 residues. Germline assignment: CDR1 SGHNT and CDR2 YENEEA. CDR3 amino acids: CGSSDLVLATNDEQFF. Here the CDR3 DNA reads TGTGGCAGCAGCGATCTGGTACTAGCGACCAACGATGAGCAGTTCTTC.

This clonotype occurred a few times. This could be a read error, since a much larger clone is one nucleotide away. This chain uses TRBV4-2 with TRBJ2-7; unclear D gene. Germline CDR1 is LGHNA and CDR2 is YNFKEQ. CDR3 length: 16 amino acids. CDR3 DNA sequence: TGTGCCAGCAGCCAAGTGTTCGCAGAGAGCTCCTACGTGCAGTACTTC. Protein product: CASSQVFAESSYVQYF.

To note about this clonotype: A much larger clonotype is one base distant, so this may be a read error. CDR3 residues: CASRLKTEAFF. In nucleotides, the CDR3 is TGCGCCAGCAGACTGAAGACTGAAGCTTTCTTT. V gene TRBV5-1 combines with J gene TRBJ1-1; D unclear. The CDR3 has 11 residues. CDR1 and CDR2 (germline): SGHRS, YFSETQ.

As regards this clonotype: Possible read error: a much larger clone is one base away. The chain recombines TRBV13 with TRBJ2-3; TRBD2 matches at 9 bases. This CDR3 region has 15 residues. Germline V lookup: CDR1 PRHDT, CDR2 FYEKMQ (reference sequence). CDR3 in amino acids: CASSFSSGRTDMQYF. CDR3 DNA sequence: TGTGCCAGCAGCTTTAGCAGCGGGAGGACAGATATGCAGTATTTT.